The rows below give T cell receptor beta chains drawn from one sample of a study of blood T cell repertoires in COVID-19. Using immunoSEQ multiplex PCR, the repertoire was profiled, and TCRdb retains in-frame clones only, with some absent. Of around 400,000 clones listed, 80% to 95% are singletons. Sequenced: PBMCs or T cells enriched from blood (not recorded which). The receptors derive from a woman between 35 and 50 years old who had been exposed to COVID-19. CDR3s leave out the opening cysteine and the closing phenylalanine or tryptophan. Each record gives: clone size, V gene, J gene, CDR3 protein. Clone size is stated in some rows and not others, as once, few, many or a class when expanded.

.	TRBV24-1	TRBJ2-5	ATSDPRGRETQY
once	TRBV29-1	TRBJ1-4	SVEGPQSEKLF
once	TRBV11-1	TRBJ2-1	ASSLGRGSEQF
.	TRBV3-1/TRBV3-2	TRBJ1-3	ASSQERLPRSGNTIY
.	TRBV2	TRBJ2-2	ASRPDSQLNTGELF
.	TRBV3-1/TRBV3-2	TRBJ1-2	ASSQEGQGGHGYT
.	TRBV27	TRBJ1-1	ASSFRTRGTEAF
.	TRBV19	TRBJ1-2	ASSRLREGGYT
.	TRBV10-3	TRBJ1-6	AISGRGALDSPLH
once	TRBV3-1/TRBV3-2	TRBJ1-4	ASSLLGGEKLF
.	TRBV7-8	TRBJ1-2	ASSKAGQSPNYGYT
.	TRBV12-5	TRBJ2-5	ASGSVHRTGGETQY
once	TRBV18	TRBJ2-7	ASSPMTGYEQY
.	TRBV5-1	TRBJ2-1	ASSSTGPKNEQF
.	TRBV25-1	TRBJ1-4	ASRQGANEKLF
.	TRBV29-1	TRBJ1-1	SVAPDNRGVGPVV
.	TRBV20-1	TRBJ2-7	SAIDRRTSSYEQY
.	TRBV7-2	TRBJ1-2	ASSPRQTQGGYT
.	TRBV19	TRBJ1-1	ASSPITGGGTEAF
.	TRBV19	TRBJ1-2	ASRSTWSYGYT
.	TRBV11-3	TRBJ1-2	ASSARDRDYGYT
.	TRBV7-8	TRBJ1-5	ASSWGQGPDQPQH
.	TRBV6-2/TRBV6-3	TRBJ1-1	ASSYTGGGTEAF
.	TRBV12-3/TRBV12-4	TRBJ2-1	ASSLRQYNEQF
.	TRBV30	TRBJ1-1	AWSPGGVTEAF
.	TRBV4-3	TRBJ2-7	ASSQDLASGRYLSYEQY
.	TRBV10-3	TRBJ1-2	AISETLNYGYT
.	TRBV20-1	TRBJ2-3	SASGADTQY
once	TRBV19	TRBJ1-6	ASRDRGDSPLH
.	TRBV24-1	TRBJ2-1	ATSGGDLAYNEQF
.	TRBV7-9	TRBJ2-3	ASSFASGPADTQY
.	TRBV3-1/TRBV3-2	TRBJ1-5	ASSLGTVSNQPQH
.	TRBV3-1/TRBV3-2	TRBJ1-6	ASSSLAGNNSPLH
.	TRBV2	TRBJ2-7	ASKVGTSSHEQY
.	TRBV3-1/TRBV3-2	TRBJ2-1	ASSQGSGWQF
once	TRBV5-1	TRBJ1-1	ASSQGGPNTEAF
.	TRBV5-6	TRBJ1-2	ASSLGRDHGYT
.	TRBV10-1	TRBJ1-2	ASAGPQGQGNYGYT
.	TRBV7-9	TRBJ2-7	ASSPPRTSGYYEQY
.	TRBV30	TRBJ1-3	AWSSSSGNTIY
.	TRBV3-1/TRBV3-2	TRBJ1-3	ASSPQGASGNTIY
.	TRBV19	TRBJ1-5	ASSSTQNNQPQH
.	TRBV30	TRBJ2-1	AWSPGDFSYNEQF
.	TRBV3-1/TRBV3-2	TRBJ2-1	ASINRDRGSGSYNEQF
.	TRBV18	TRBJ1-4	ASSPGTGATNEKLF
once	TRBV19	TRBJ1-5	ASSIDRDQPQH
.	TRBV7-2	TRBJ2-5	ASSLTYQETQY
.	TRBV28	TRBJ1-2	ASSWGEGYGYT
.	TRBV9	TRBJ1-6	ASSTDRGQGSPLH
.	TRBV18	TRBJ2-5	ASSPPVQGKTQY
.	TRBV30	TRBJ1-1	ASSITGKGPFEAF
.	TRBV4-1	TRBJ2-5	ASSYKQGAGEETQY
.	TRBV27	TRBJ1-1	ASSYRDRVTEAF
.	TRBV28	TRBJ2-1	ASTNPGWGGGEQF
.	TRBV18	TRBJ2-7	ASTQGAGYEQY
.	TRBV27	TRBJ1-4	ASTTAGTGNYEKLF
.	TRBV19	TRBJ2-1	ASSIGGALHEQF
few	TRBV7-2	TRBJ2-7	ASTPEGTGVSYEQY
.	TRBV7-3	TRBJ2-5	ASSRGSGETQY